This T cell receptor beta chain was sequenced for a study of vaccination effects on CD4 cells after COVID-19. Study in general: The cohort was immunized with two doses of either the BNT162b2 or mRNA-1273 vaccine.

Only in-frame clones appear in the TCRdb table, and some are missing; sequencing was by immunoSEQ multiplex PCR. In the table there are around 79,000 clones, about 78% of which are singletons. With respect to this clone: No antigen is known for it.

Germline CDR1 and CDR2: SGHNT and YYREEE (reference sequence). The CDR3 consists of 13 residues. The V and J ends lost 3 bases and 0 bases respectively, with 4 bases between them. ViraFEST expansion of antigen-specific CD4+ T cells with viral peptide pools preceded sequencing. Isolating CD4+ T cells followed around nine days of culture. Previously uninfected by SARS-CoV-2, the vaccine recipients also showed negative nucleocapsid antibodies. Cultures got half-medium changes with IL-2 on days 3 and 7. This sequence originates from a human donor who received a COVID-19 vaccine. The input for sequencing was CD4+ T cells from PBMCs cultured with SARS-CoV-2 spike peptides, taken before COVID-19 vaccination. The rearrangement uses TRBV5-4 and TRBJ1-5; D gene uncertain. CDR3 region: CASSSDSNQPQHF. The DNA of the CDR3 is TGTGCCAGCAGCTCAGATAGCAATCAGCCCCAGCATTTT. The variable domain in full, with the rest retrieved from reference TRBV5-4 and TRBJ1-5, is ETGVTQSPTHLIKTRGQQVTLRCSSQSGHNTVSWYQQALGQGPQFIFQYYREEENGRGNFPPRFSGLQFPNYSSELNVNALELDDSALYLCASSSDSNQPQHFGDGTRLSIL.